A single sample is the source of the 27 T cell receptor beta chains below, sequenced in a study of T cells in Graves' hyperthyroidism and ophthalmopathy. Amplification yielded TCR beta CDR3 regions, with RNA transcripts as the source. First-round RT-PCR of the TCR CDR3 relied on the HTBI primer set. Via MiXCR, TCRdb re-called the multiplex PCR reads, giving one row per CDR3 protein. Of hundreds of thousands of distinct CDR3 sequences listed, 35% are singletons. Material: blood. The receptors originated from a woman aged 35 to 49 with Graves' hyperthyroidism.

This clonotype was recorded at least ten times. The chain recombines TRBV19 with TRBJ1-5; D unresolved. V was clipped by 0 bases and J by 2 bases, with 14 bases between them. Germline V gene sequence: CDR1 LNHDA, CDR2 SQIVND (reference sequence). The length of the CDR3 is 17 residues. The CDR3 nucleotides read TGTGCCAGTAGTATAGATCGATGGGGATCTCGCAATCAGCCCCAGCATTTT. Residues: CASSIDRWGSRNQPQHF.

The rearrangement links TRBV6-5 to TRBJ2-7; tentative D call: TRBD1 (6 bases). Germline V gene lookup returns CDR1 MNHEY and CDR2 SVGAGI. V dropped 1 base and J dropped 5 bases, with 21 bases sitting between them. The CDR3 has 17 amino acids. The CDR3 protein is CASSYLPRAGDSHEQYF. In DNA form, the CDR3 reads TGTGCCAGCAGTTACTTACCCCGGGCAGGGGATAGCCACGAGCAGTACTTC.

J is TRBJ1-1 and V is TRBV20-1; 8 bases align to TRBD1. The V segment lost 1 base and the J segment 6 bases; nucleotides outside the gene matches: 7. This CDR3 is 14 amino acids long. Germline lookup yields CDR1 DFQATT and CDR2 SNEGSKA (reference sequence). CDR3 in amino acids: CSARVGTGGAEAFF. The DNA for the CDR3 is TGCAGTGCTAGAGTAGGGACAGGTGGGGCTGAAGCTTTCTTT.

This clonotype was observed at least ten times. CDR3 DNA: TGTGCCAGCAGCTTAGGGGCGGGGGGGCCCCGAGAGACCCAGTACTTC. This sequence encodes CASSLGAGGPRETQYF. The chain links TRBV7-9 to TRBJ2-5; 9 positions agree with TRBD2. With 1 base clipped from V and 4 bases from J, the junction kept 7 bases outside the gene matches. The CDR3 totals 16 residues. Per the germline V gene, CDR1 is SEHNR and CDR2 is FQNEAQ (reference sequence).

This clonotype has only a few counts. One junction end disagrees with the germline gene, perhaps due to a read error. The J gene is TRBJ1-2, the V gene TRBV10-3, with a possible D match to TRBD1 (6 bases). Germline V gene sequence: CDR1 ENHRY, CDR2 SYGVKD. The CDR3 contains 12 residues. The CDR3 DNA reads TGTGCCACCAGTGAGACAGGCCAAGGCTACACCTTC. Translation: CATSETGQGYTF.

This clonotype was picked up many times. The rearrangement links TRBV18 to TRBJ2-5; D is unclear. Germline V gives CDR1 KGHSH, CDR2 LQKENI. Trimming cost V 3 bases and J 5 bases, with 7 bases left between them. This CDR3 is 12 amino acids long. Written as DNA, the CDR3 is TGTGCCAGCTCACCTTGGCGCGAGACCCAGTACTTC. Amino acids: CASSPWRETQYF.

This clonotype was seen more than once but under ten times. V is TRBV5-1 and J is TRBJ1-1; D is unresolved. The CDR3 covers 17 residues. Germline V gives CDR1 SGHRS, CDR2 YFSETQ. V lost 4 bases to trimming and J lost 2 bases, with 21 bases between them. The CDR3, as DNA: TGCGCCAGCAGCAGTTCAGGAGGGAAAACCTTCAACACTGAAGCTTTCTTT. Its translation is CASSSSGGKTFNTEAFF.

This chain links TRBV6-6 with TRBJ1-1; the match to TRBD1 covers 9 bases. V gave up 6 bases and J gave up 4 bases; unmatched junction bases: 6. The germline gives CDR1 MNHNY, CDR2 SVGAGI (reference sequence). CDR3 length: 14 residues. CDR3 nucleotides: TGTGCCAGCAGGCACAGGGGGCTCGGCACTGAAGCTTTCTTT. Translating gives CASRHRGLGTEAFF.

V usage is TRBV7-3 and J usage is TRBJ2-6; D is undetermined. CDR1 SGHTA and CDR2 FQGTGA come from the germline V gene. The V and J ends lost 5 bases and 0 bases respectively, with 8 bases between them. This CDR3 has 15 amino acids. CDR3 amino acids: CASSQMGSGANVLTF. CDR3 sequence (DNA): TGTGCCAGCAGCCAAATGGGCTCTGGGGCCAACGTCCTGACTTTC.

A note on this clonotype: A much larger clone is a single base away; this may be a read error. The rearrangement uses TRBV7-2 and TRBJ1-3; the D gene is possibly TRBD1 (5 bases). This CDR3 contains 16 residues. Trimming stripped 5 bases from V and 4 bases from J, with 18 bases between. Germline lookup yields CDR1 SGHTA and CDR2 FQGNSA. CDR3 in DNA: TGTGCCAGCAGCGGGGACCCGCTCGTGAGAGGAAACACCATATATTTT. Translation: CASSGDPLVRGNTIYF.

Turning to this clonotype: Given the absence of the conserved phenylalanine or tryptophan at the CDR3 end, a read error is likely. The chain has TRBV7-9 and TRBJ2-7, with 12 bases that match TRBD1. The CDR3 has 14 residues. From germline, CDR1 is SEHNR and CDR2 FQNEAQ (reference sequence). J lost 7 bases, V lost 8 bases, and 9 bases had no gene match. As DNA, the CDR3 is TGTGCCAGCTACCGGGGACAGGGGGCAGAAGAGCAGTACTCC. Amino acids: CASYRGQGAEEQYS.

The J gene is TRBJ1-5, the V gene TRBV6-2 or TRBV6-3, with D possibly TRBD1 on 5 matching bases. Per germline, CDR1 MNHEY and CDR2 SVGEGT. V was trimmed by 6 bases and J by 2 bases, leaving 14 bases between them. The CDR3 sequence is 15 residues long. CDR3 DNA sequence: TGTGCCAGCAGCCCTGGGACCTCACGCAATCAGCCCCAGCATTTT. Amino acid sequence: CASSPGTSRNQPQHF.

This clonotype was counted many times. The chain carries TRBV19 and TRBJ2-2; D is unclear. Germline assignment: CDR1 LNHDA and CDR2 SQIVND (reference sequence). The CDR3 spans 15 residues. V shed 2 bases and J shed 4 bases, with 11 bases lying between them. CDR3 nucleotides: TGTGCCAGTAGTATAACGGCTACCATCACCGGGGAGCTGTTTTTT. It codes for CASSITATITGELFF.

This clonotype was observed many times. The gene calls are TRBV2 and TRBJ1-5; maybe TRBD1 (6 bases). Germline CDR1 is SNHLY and CDR2 is FYNNEI. V lost 5 bases to trimming and J lost 5 bases, with 16 bases between them. This CDR3 spans 15 amino acids. CDR3 DNA: TGTGCCAGCAGTTTACAACAGGGATACGATCAGCCCCAGCATTTT. It yields the protein CASSLQQGYDQPQHF. Together with reference TRBV2 and TRBJ1-5, the CDR3 gives the full variable domain: EPEVTQTPSHQVTQMGQEVILRCVPISNHLYFYWYRQILGQKVEFLVSFYNNEISEKSEIFDDQFSVERPDGSNFTLKIRSTKLEDSAMYFCASSLQQGYDQPQHFGDGTRLSIL.

The table lists this clonotype with many counts. The V and J genes are TRBV5-4 and TRBJ1-6; tentative D call: TRBD1 (5 bases). CDR1 SGHNT and CDR2 YYREEE come from the germline V gene (reference sequence). The CDR3 runs to 12 residues. The V end was cut by 5 bases, the J end by 11 bases, with 11 bases between. The CDR3 DNA reads as TGTGCCAGCAGTTTGCAGGGTCCACCCCTCCACTTT. Protein: CASSLQGPPLHF. Supplemented by reference TRBV5-4 and TRBJ1-6, the full variable domain reads ETGVTQSPTHLIKTRGQQVTLRCSSQSGHNTVSWYQQALGQGPQFIFQYYREEENGRGNFPPRFSGLQFPNYSSELNVNALELDDSALYLCASSLQGPPLHFGNGTRLTVT.

The chain recombines TRBV12-3 or TRBV12-4 with TRBJ2-3; D perhaps matches TRBD1 (5 bases). The CDR3 length is 13 residues. The V end was cut by 3 bases, the J end by 4 bases, with 8 bases between. The CDR3 loop is CASSLGPADTQYF. In DNA, the CDR3 is TGTGCCAGCAGTTTGGGGCCAGCAGATACGCAGTATTTT.

The genes are TRBV12-3 or TRBV12-4 and TRBJ2-5, with D unresolved. The ends were cut back, 1 base at V and 0 bases at J, with 9 bases in the middle. The CDR3 is made up of 15 amino acids. The CDR3 protein is CASSLGRTYQETQYF. The CDR3 coding sequence is TGTGCCAGCAGTTTAGGGCGGACGTACCAAGAGACCCAGTACTTC.

This clonotype has more than one count but fewer than ten. V usage is TRBV20-1 and J usage is TRBJ1-2; D remains ambiguous. From germline, CDR1 is DFQATT and CDR2 SNEGSKA (reference sequence). There are 12 residues in the CDR3. V was shortened by 6 bases and J by 4 bases, with 12 bases between the two germline ends. The CDR3 loop reads CSAEENPYGYTF. For the CDR3, the DNA is TGCAGTGCGGAGGAGAACCCCTATGGCTACACCTTC.

The V call is TRBV7-9, the J call TRBJ1-5; TRBD1 aligns across 8 bases. V was clipped by 5 bases and J by 14 bases; unmatched bases: 14. Germline V gene sequence: CDR1 SEHNR, CDR2 FQNEAQ (reference sequence). The CDR3 has 14 amino acids. CDR3 nucleotide sequence: TGTGCCAGCAGCGCCGAGGGGCGCAGGGGGCTTGAGCATTTT. It codes for CASSAEGRRGLEHF.

The gene calls are TRBV7-9 and TRBJ1-1, with D tentatively TRBD1 (5 bases). The V end was cut by 5 bases, the J end by 0 bases, with 13 bases between. The CDR3 contains 15 residues. Germline CDR1 is SEHNR and CDR2 is FQNEAQ (reference sequence). Written as DNA, the CDR3 is TGTGCCAGCAGCGCGCGGACACCTATGAACACTGAAGCTTTCTTT. Translated, it gives CASSARTPMNTEAFF.

This clonotype was picked up many times. V gene TRBV20-1 combines with J gene TRBJ1-5; D gene uncertain. This CDR3 spans 15 amino acids. Per the germline V gene, CDR1 is DFQATT and CDR2 is SNEGSKA (reference sequence). CDR3 region: CRGRYQALGIQPQHF. The CDR3 nucleotides are TGCAGGGGGAGGTACCAAGCCTTGGGGATTCAGCCCCAGCATTTT.

This sequence joins TRBV12-3 or TRBV12-4 and TRBJ1-6; no definite D call. This CDR3 region has 13 residues. V lost 7 bases, J lost 7 bases, and 11 bases lay in between. Written as DNA, the CDR3 is TGTGCCAGCAAAGTTTCGGGGAATTCACCCCTCCACTTT. Its translation: CASKVSGNSPLHF.

The chain is built from TRBV9 and TRBJ2-2; TRBD1 or TRBD2 may be the D gene (5 bases each). Germline CDR1 reads SGDLS; CDR2 reads YYNGEE. The CDR3 has 13 residues. The germline V and J ends were trimmed by 8 bases and 4 bases, with 12 bases remaining between them. Here the CDR3 reads CASSGPGTGELFF. The CDR3 DNA reads as TGTGCCAGTTCGGGACCGGGCACCGGGGAGCTGTTTTTT.

This clonotype was found many times. This chain joins TRBV6-5 and TRBJ1-2; D uncertain. This CDR3 region has 12 residues. In germline, CDR1 is MNHEY, CDR2 SVGAGI. With 8 bases removed from V and 4 bases from J, the gap between germline ends came to 11 bases. CDR3 sequence: CASRGLTYGYTF. The CDR3 DNA reads TGTGCCAGCCGAGGGCTGACCTATGGCTACACCTTC.

The chain carries TRBV24-1 and TRBJ1-5; D unresolved. Trimming removed 2 bases at V and 3 bases at J, with 10 bases between. The CDR3 loop spans 15 amino acids. From germline, CDR1 is KGHDR and CDR2 SFDVKD. The CDR3 sequence is CATSDSISVNQPQHF. In nucleotides, the CDR3 is TGTGCCACCAGTGATTCCATCTCCGTCAATCAGCCCCAGCATTTT.

This clonotype has at least ten counts. The genes are TRBV7-6 and TRBJ1-1; perhaps TRBD1 as D (6 bases). This CDR3 has 15 residues. The germline V gene has CDR1 SGHVS and CDR2 FNYEAQ. Trimming removed 0 bases at V and 6 bases at J, with 14 bases between. CDR3 DNA sequence: TGTGCCAGCAGCTTAGCCGGGACCAGGGGCGCTGAAGCTTTCTTT. This codes for CASSLAGTRGAEAFF.

This clonotype has only a few counts. The junction differs from germline at one of its ends, possibly a read error. This chain joins TRBV7-9 and TRBJ1-1, with D tentatively TRBD1 (5 bases). This CDR3 is 16 amino acids long. Germline CDR1 is SEHNR and CDR2 is FQNEAQ (reference sequence). The CDR3 sequence is CASSQDEMGRGTEAFF. The CDR3 DNA follows: TGCGCCAGCAGCCAAGATGAAATGGGGCGGGGAACTGAAGCTTTCTTT. Complete variable domain (other parts from reference TRBV7-9 and TRBJ1-1): DTGVSQNPRHKITKRGQNVTFRCDPISEHNRLYWYRQTLGQGPEFLTYFQNEAQLEKSRLLSDRFSAERPKGSFSTLEIQRTEQGDSAMYLCASSQDEMGRGTEAFFGQGTRLTVV.